A selection of T cell receptor beta chains follows, all from one sample in a study of T cells in Graves' hyperthyroidism and ophthalmopathy. MiXCR, applied by TCRdb to the multiplex PCR reads, yields one record per CDR3 protein. The sample yields some 400,000 distinct CDR3 sequences, roughly 12% seen once. Sequences were obtained from blood. The receptors stem from a young man with Graves' hyperthyroidism that later progressed to Graves' ophthalmopathy. Each CDR3 is given with its conserved first and last residue. Each record gives: J gene, V gene, clone size, D gene, CDR3 protein, CDR3 DNA. A D gene is named only where the DNA matches it firmly. Size tells how often a clone was seen (once, few, many) or the class of an expanded clone, and some rows leave it out.

TRBJ2-1,TRBV2,many,NA,CATGGEVYNEQFF,TGTGCCACCGGAGGAGAGGTTTACAATGAGCAGTTCTTC
TRBJ2-3,TRBV28,few,TRBD2,CASRRGGGDTQYF,TGTGCCAGCAGACGGGGGGGGGGAGATACGCAGTATTTT
TRBJ2-4,TRBV11-3,many,NA,CASSLAGTIAKNIQYF,TGTGCCAGCAGCTTAGCGGGCACCATAGCCAAAAACATTCAGTACTTC
TRBJ2-3,TRBV12-3/TRBV12-4,many,NA,CASSRSTDTQYF,TGTGCCAGCAGCAGGTCCACAGATACGCAGTATTTT
TRBJ2-5,TRBV28,many,NA,CASREPQGGETQYF,TGTGCCAGCAGGGAACCACAGGGAGGAGAGACCCAGTACTTC
TRBJ1-2,TRBV19,NA,NA,CASADSQGIYGYTF,TGTGCCAGTGCCGACAGCCAAGGCATATATGGCTACACCTTC
TRBJ1-1,TRBV15,many,NA,CATSEGLNTEAFF,TGTGCCACCAGCGAAGGACTGAACACTGAAGCTTTCTTT
TRBJ1-2,TRBV2,many,TRBD1,CASRDRASYGYTF,TGTGCCAGCAGGGACAGGGCTAGCTATGGCTACACCTTC
TRBJ2-1,TRBV12-3/TRBV12-4,many,NA,CASSFAGNNEQFF,TGTGCCAGCAGTTTCGCGGGTAACAATGAGCAGTTCTTC
TRBJ1-5,TRBV27,many,NA,CASSLNPGHQPQHF,TGTGCCAGCAGTTTAAATCCGGGGCACCAGCCCCAGCATTTT
TRBJ1-2,TRBV19,NA,NA,CASSFTEFGYTF,TGTGCCAGTAGTTTCACAGAATTTGGCTACACCTTC
TRBJ2-1,TRBV12-3/TRBV12-4,few,NA,CASSLNWGQDEQFF,TGTGCCAGCAGTTTAAACTGGGGGCAGGATGAGCAGTTCTTC
TRBJ2-7,TRBV20-1,many,NA,CSVHSYEQYF,TGCAGTGTTCACAGCTACGAGCAGTACTTC
TRBJ2-3,TRBV2,NA,TRBD2,CASSERLAGYSTDTQYF,TGTGCCAGCAGTGAAAGACTAGCGGGGTATAGCACAGATACGCAGTATTTT
TRBJ2-1,TRBV12-3/TRBV12-4,NA,NA,CASSLIRTGEQFF,TGTGCCAGCAGCCTGATCCGTACGGGAGAGCAGTTCTTC
TRBJ2-1,TRBV24-1,many,TRBD1,CASTGGEHNEQFF,TGTGCCAGTACAGGGGGAGAGCACAATGAGCAGTTCTTC
TRBJ2-1,TRBV24-1,NA,TRBD1,CATSDLTGQGATNEQFF,TGTGCCACCAGTGACCTGACGGGACAGGGGGCGACAAATGAGCAGTTCTTC
TRBJ2-2,TRBV14,NA,TRBD2,CASSPGLLNTGELFF,TGTGCCAGCAGCCCGGGACTATTGAACACCGGGGAGCTGTTTTTT
TRBJ2-7,TRBV13,many,TRBD1,CASSVRGSREQYF,TGTGCCAGCAGCGTCAGGGGGTCTCGAGAGCAGTACTTC
TRBJ2-7,TRBV20-1,many,NA,CSVTASYEQYF,TGCAGTGTCACAGCCTCCTACGAGCAGTACTTC
TRBJ2-7,TRBV20-1,many,TRBD1,CSASSDRVLGPTYEQYF,TGCAGTGCTTCCAGTGACAGGGTCTTAGGGCCGACCTACGAGCAGTACTTC
TRBJ1-2,TRBV28,few,NA,CASSWSGYGYTF,TGTGCCAGCAGTTGGTCGGGCTATGGCTACACCTTC
TRBJ1-5,TRBV19,NA,NA,CASSTQAGNQPQHF,TGTGCCAGTAGTACACAGGCCGGCAATCAGCCCCAGCATTTT
TRBJ2-3,TRBV20-1,many,TRBD2,CSARKGLAGGRDTQYF,TGCAGTGCTAGAAAGGGGTTAGCGGGGGGTCGGGATACGCAGTATTTT
TRBJ2-2,TRBV7-2,many,NA,CASSHPSPLNTGELFF,TGTGCCAGCAGCCACCCTAGTCCCCTTAACACCGGGGAGCTGTTTTTT
TRBJ1-4,TRBV5-4,NA,TRBD1,CASSLRRGRATNEKLFF,TGTGCCAGCAGCTTGAGGAGGGGGCGCGCAACTAATGAAAAACTGTTTTTT
TRBJ2-1,TRBV28,few,TRBD1,CASSSFGQGGNEQFF,TGTGCCAGCAGTTCATTTGGACAGGGCGGCAATGAGCAGTTCTTC
TRBJ1-4,TRBV7-9,NA,TRBD1,CASSSSGTGNEKLFF,TGTGCCAGCAGCTCCTCCGGGACAGGGAATGAAAAACTGTTTTTT
TRBJ2-7,TRBV20-1,NA,TRBD2,CSAGLAGGLGEQYF,TGCAGTGCGGGACTAGCGGGGGGCCTCGGTGAGCAGTACTTC
TRBJ2-1,TRBV18,many,TRBD1,CASSPNRGNEQFF,TGTGCCAGCTCACCAAACAGGGGGAATGAGCAGTTCTTC
TRBJ2-1,TRBV7-7,once,NA,CASSLSGLNNEQFF,TGTGCCAGCAGCTTATCGGGTCTTAACAATGAGCAGTTCTTC
TRBJ2-3,TRBV12-3/TRBV12-4,NA,NA,CASSSQGVTDTQYF,TGTGCCAGCAGCTCCCAGGGTGTCACAGATACGCAGTATTTT
TRBJ1-6,TRBV6-2/TRBV6-3,few,NA,CASRSGGEGNSPLHF,TGTGCCAGCAGGTCCGGGGGGGAGGGTAATTCACCCCTCCACTTT
TRBJ2-5,TRBV29-1,NA,NA,CSVAGEETQYF,TGCAGCGTTGCCGGGGAAGAGACCCAGTACTTC
TRBJ2-5,TRBV5-1,NA,TRBD2,CASSLSPGGGETQYF,TGCGCCAGCAGCCTCTCCCCCGGGGGGGGAGAGACCCAGTACTTC
TRBJ2-1,TRBV18,NA,TRBD1,CASSRQGPTANEQFF,TGTGCCAGCTCACGACAGGGCCCGACGGCTAATGAGCAGTTCTTC
TRBJ1-1,TRBV28,many,NA,CASGGAGYTEAFF,TGTGCCAGCGGGGGGGCTGGGTACACTGAAGCTTTCTTT
TRBJ1-1,TRBV10-3,few,NA,CAISGVDTEAFF,TGTGCCATCAGTGGAGTGGACACTGAAGCTTTCTTT
TRBJ1-1,TRBV20-1,NA,TRBD1,CSARPEQGPTEAFF,TGCAGTGCTCGGCCGGAACAGGGGCCCACTGAAGCTTTCTTT
TRBJ2-5,TRBV30,NA,NA,CAWDLGETQYF,TGTGCCTGGGATCTCGGGGAGACCCAGTACTTC
TRBJ1-1,TRBV14,NA,NA,CASSLPDTEAFF,TGTGCCAGCAGCCTCCCCGACACTGAAGCTTTCTTT
TRBJ1-1,TRBV11-3,many,NA,CASSTNSGDTEAFF,TGTGCCAGCAGCACAAACTCAGGGGACACTGAAGCTTTCTTT
TRBJ2-1,TRBV7-9,many,TRBD1,CASRTVSGQGANEQFF,TGTGCCAGCAGAACAGTATCAGGACAGGGGGCAAATGAGCAGTTCTTC
TRBJ1-1,TRBV28,many,NA,CASSLSPGSTEAFF,TGTGCCAGCAGTTTATCCCCAGGGAGCACTGAAGCTTTCTTT
TRBJ2-7,TRBV28,NA,TRBD1,CASRQGAHEQYF,TGTGCCAGCAGGCAGGGGGCCCACGAGCAGTACTTC
TRBJ1-1,TRBV15,NA,NA,CATSSFRNTGAFF,TGTGCCACCAGCAGTTTTAGGAACACTGGAGCTTTCTTT
TRBJ1-1,TRBV28,many,NA,CASSRVGRANTEAFF,TGTGCCAGCAGTCGCGTAGGCAGGGCGAACACTGAAGCTTTCTTT
TRBJ2-6,TRBV4-1,NA,TRBD1,CASSQGQGAGANVLTF,TGCGCCAGCAGCCAAGGACAGGGGGCTGGGGCCAACGTCCTGACTTTC
TRBJ1-4,TRBV5-6,few,NA,CASSLAPTDFGEKLFF,TGTGCCAGCAGCTTGGCCCCGACAGACTTCGGGGAAAAACTGTTTTTT
TRBJ2-2,TRBV3-1,many,NA,CASKENTGELFF,TGTGCCAGCAAGGAGAACACCGGGGAGCTGTTTTTT
TRBJ1-1,TRBV5-8,many,NA,CASSLNMNTEAFF,TGTGCCAGCAGCTTGAACATGAACACTGAAGCTTTCTTT
TRBJ2-5,TRBV28,many,NA,CASSSLAIQETQYF,TGTGCCAGCAGTTCCCTAGCAATTCAAGAGACCCAGTACTTC
TRBJ1-5,TRBV19,NA,TRBD1,CASSITPTGVRNQPQHF,TGTGCCAGTAGTATAACCCCGACAGGGGTTCGGAATCAGCCCCAGCATTTT
TRBJ1-2,TRBV2,many,TRBD1,CASSYPDRGNYGYTF,TGTGCCAGCAGTTATCCGGACAGGGGTAACTATGGCTACACCTTC